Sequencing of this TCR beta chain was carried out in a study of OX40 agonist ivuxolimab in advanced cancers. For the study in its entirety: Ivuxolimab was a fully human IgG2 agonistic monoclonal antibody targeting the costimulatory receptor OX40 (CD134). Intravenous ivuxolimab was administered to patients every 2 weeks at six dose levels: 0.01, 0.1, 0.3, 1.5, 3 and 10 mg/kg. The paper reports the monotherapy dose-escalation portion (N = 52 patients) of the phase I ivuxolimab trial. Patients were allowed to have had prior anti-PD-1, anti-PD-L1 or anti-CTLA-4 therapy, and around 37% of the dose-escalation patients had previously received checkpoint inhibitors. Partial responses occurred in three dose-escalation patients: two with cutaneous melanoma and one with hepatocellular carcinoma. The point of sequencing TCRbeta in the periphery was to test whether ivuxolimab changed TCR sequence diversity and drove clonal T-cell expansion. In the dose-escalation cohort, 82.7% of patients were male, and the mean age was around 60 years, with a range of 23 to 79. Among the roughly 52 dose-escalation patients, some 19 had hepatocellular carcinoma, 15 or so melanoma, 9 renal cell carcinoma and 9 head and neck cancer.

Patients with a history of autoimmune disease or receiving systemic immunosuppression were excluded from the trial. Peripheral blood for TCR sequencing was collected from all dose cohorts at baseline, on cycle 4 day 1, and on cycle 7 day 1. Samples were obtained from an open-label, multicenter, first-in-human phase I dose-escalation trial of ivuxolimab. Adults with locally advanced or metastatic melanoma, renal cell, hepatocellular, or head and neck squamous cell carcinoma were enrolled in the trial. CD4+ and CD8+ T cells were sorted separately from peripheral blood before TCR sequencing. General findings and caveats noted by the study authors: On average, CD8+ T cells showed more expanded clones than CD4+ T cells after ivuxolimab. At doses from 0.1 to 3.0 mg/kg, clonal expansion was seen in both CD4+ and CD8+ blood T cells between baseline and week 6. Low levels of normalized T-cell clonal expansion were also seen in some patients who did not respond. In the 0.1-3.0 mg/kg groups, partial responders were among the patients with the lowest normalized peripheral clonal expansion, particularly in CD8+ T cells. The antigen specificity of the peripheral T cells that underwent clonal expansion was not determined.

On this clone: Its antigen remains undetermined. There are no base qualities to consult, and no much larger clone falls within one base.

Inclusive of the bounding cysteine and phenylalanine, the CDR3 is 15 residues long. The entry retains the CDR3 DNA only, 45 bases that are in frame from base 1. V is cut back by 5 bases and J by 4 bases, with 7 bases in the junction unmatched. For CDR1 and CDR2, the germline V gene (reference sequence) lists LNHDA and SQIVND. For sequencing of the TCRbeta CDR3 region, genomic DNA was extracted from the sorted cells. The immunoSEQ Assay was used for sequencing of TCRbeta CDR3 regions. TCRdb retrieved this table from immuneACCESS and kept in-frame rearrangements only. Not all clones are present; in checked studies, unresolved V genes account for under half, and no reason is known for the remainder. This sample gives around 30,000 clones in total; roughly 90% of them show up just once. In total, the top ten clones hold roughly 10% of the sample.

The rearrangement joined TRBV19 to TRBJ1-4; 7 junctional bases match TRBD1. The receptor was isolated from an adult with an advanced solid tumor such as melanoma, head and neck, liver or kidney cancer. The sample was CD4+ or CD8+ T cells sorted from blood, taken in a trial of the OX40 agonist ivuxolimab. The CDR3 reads CASSPPDRINEKLFF. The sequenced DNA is TGTGCCAGTAGTCCCCCGGACAGGATTAATGAAAAACTGTTTTTT.